This T cell receptor (beta chain) was identified in a study of graft-versus-host responses after intestinal transplantation. General observations from the study: Analysis identified GvH clones in recipient marrow, with some appearing first in ileum or blood.

This clone has a single count. Its antigen is undetermined. Assay used: immunoSEQ multiplex PCR; TCRdb lists only in-frame clones, some missing. The sample lists some 96,000 clones, about 88% occurring once. This CDR3 comprises 14 residues. Germline V CDR1 and CDR2: SGHDT, YYEEEE. Trimming took 4 bases from V and 2 from J, leaving 12 bases between them. This receptor was taken from a human donor who was the organ donor for an intestinal transplant. Sequencing was performed on unstimulated CD4+ T cells sorted from spleen or lymph node cells, taken before transplant. The chain combines TRBV5-6 with TRBJ2-5; possibly TRBD1 or TRBD2 for D (5 bases each). The CDR3, as DNA: TGTGCCAGCAGCACCTATGGGGGACAAGAGACCCAGTACTTC. It translates to CASSTYGGQETQYF. Looking up the rest from reference TRBV5-6 and TRBJ2-5 gives the full variable domain: DAGVTQSPTHLIKTRGQQVTLRCSPKSGHDTVSWYQQALGQGPQFIFQYYEEEERQRGNFPDRFSGHQFPNYSSELNVNALLLGDSALYLCASSTYGGQETQYFGPGTRLLVL.